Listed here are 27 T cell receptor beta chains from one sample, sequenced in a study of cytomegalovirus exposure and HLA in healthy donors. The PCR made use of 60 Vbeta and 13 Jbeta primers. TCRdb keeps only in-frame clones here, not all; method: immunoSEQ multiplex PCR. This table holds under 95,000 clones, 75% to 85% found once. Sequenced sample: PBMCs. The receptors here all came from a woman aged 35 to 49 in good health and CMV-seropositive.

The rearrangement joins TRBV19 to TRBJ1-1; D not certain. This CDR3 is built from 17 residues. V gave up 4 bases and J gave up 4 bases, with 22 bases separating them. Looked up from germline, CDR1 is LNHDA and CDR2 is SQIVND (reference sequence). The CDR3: CASSTPEVAGGSTEAFF. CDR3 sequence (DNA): TGTGCCAGTAGTACACCCGAAGTAGCCGGCGGGAGCACTGAAGCTTTCTTT.

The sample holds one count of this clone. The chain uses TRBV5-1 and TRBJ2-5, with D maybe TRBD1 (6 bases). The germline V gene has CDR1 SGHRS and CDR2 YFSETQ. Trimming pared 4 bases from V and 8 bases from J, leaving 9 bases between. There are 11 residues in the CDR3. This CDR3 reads CASSPDRTQYF. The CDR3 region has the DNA TGCGCCAGCAGCCCGGACAGAACCCAGTACTTC.

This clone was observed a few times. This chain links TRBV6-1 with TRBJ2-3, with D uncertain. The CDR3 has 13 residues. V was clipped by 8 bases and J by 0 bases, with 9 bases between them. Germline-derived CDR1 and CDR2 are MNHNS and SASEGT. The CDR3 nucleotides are TGTGCCAGCGGGCAGGCGAGCACAGATACGCAGTATTTT. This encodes CASGQASTDTQYF.

DNA for the CDR3: TGTGCCAGCAGTGAATCGGGCGGGGGGGCCTACAATGAGCAGTTCTTC. It is translated as CASSESGGGAYNEQFF. The gene calls are TRBV25-1 and TRBJ2-1; 9 bases match TRBD2. Germline CDR1 and CDR2: MGHDK and SYGVNS. The CDR3 totals 16 residues. Trimming took 1 base from V and 2 from J; bases not matched to a gene: 3.

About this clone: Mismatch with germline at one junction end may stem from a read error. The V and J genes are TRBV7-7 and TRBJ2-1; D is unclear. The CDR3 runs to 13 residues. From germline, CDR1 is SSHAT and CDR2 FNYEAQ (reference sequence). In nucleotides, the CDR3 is TGTGCTAGCAGCTTGCTGGAGATCGGTGAGCAGTTCTTC. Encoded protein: CASSLLEIGEQFF. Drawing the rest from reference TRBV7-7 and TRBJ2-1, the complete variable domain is GAGVSQSPRYKVTKRGQDVTLRCDPISSHATLYWYQQALGQGPEFLTYFNYEAQPDKSGLPSDRFSAERPEGSISTLTIQRTEQRDSAMYRCASSLLEIGEQFFGPGTRLTVL.

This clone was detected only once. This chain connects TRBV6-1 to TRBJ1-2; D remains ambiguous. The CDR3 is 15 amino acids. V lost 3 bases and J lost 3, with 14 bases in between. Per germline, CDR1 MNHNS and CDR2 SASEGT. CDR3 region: CASSDGLPMDYGYTF. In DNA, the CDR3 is TGTGCCAGCAGTGACGGACTCCCCATGGACTATGGCTACACCTTC.

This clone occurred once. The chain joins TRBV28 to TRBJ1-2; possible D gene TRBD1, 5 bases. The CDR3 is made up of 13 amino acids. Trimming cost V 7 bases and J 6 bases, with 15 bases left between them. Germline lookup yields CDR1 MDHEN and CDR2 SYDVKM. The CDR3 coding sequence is TGTGCCAGCAAAATTTCGGGGGTTGATGGCTACACCTTC. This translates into CASKISGVDGYTF.

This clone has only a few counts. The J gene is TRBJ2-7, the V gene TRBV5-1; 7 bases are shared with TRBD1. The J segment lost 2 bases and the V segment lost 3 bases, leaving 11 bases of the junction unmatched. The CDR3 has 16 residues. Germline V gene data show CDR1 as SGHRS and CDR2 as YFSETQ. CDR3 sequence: CASSSRQGDSTYEQYF. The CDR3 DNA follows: TGCGCCAGCAGCTCTCGACAGGGCGATTCAACCTACGAGCAGTACTTC.

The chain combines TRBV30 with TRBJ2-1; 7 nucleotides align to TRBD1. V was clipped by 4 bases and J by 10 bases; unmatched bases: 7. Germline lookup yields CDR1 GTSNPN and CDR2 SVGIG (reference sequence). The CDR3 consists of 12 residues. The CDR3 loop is CAWIGPQGEQFF. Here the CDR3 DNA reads TGTGCCTGGATTGGGCCACAGGGGGAGCAGTTCTTC.

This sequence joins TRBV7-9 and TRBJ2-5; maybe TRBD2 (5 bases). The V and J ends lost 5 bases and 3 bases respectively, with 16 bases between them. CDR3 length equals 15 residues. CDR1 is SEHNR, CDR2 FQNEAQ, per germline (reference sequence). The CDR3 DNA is TGTGCCAGCAGCCCCGTTGGCTACGGGAAAGAGACCCAGTACTTC. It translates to CASSPVGYGKETQYF. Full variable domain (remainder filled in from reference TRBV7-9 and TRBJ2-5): DTGVSQNPRHKITKRGQNVTFRCDPISEHNRLYWYRQTLGQGPEFLTYFQNEAQLEKSRLLSDRFSAERPKGSFSTLEIQRTEQGDSAMYLCASSPVGYGKETQYFGPGTRLLVL.

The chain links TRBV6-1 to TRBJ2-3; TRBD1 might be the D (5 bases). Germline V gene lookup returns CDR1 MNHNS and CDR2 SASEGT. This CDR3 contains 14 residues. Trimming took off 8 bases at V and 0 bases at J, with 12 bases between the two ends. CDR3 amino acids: CASRIKGSTDTQYF. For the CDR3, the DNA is TGTGCCAGCCGGATTAAGGGGAGCACAGATACGCAGTATTTT.

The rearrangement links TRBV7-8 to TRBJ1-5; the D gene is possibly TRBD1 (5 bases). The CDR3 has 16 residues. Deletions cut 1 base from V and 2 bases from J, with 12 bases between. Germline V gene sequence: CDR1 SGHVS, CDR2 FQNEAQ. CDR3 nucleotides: TGTGCCAGCAGCTTAGTTCTCGGGGGAGGCAATCAGCCCCAGCATTTT. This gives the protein CASSLVLGGGNQPQHF.

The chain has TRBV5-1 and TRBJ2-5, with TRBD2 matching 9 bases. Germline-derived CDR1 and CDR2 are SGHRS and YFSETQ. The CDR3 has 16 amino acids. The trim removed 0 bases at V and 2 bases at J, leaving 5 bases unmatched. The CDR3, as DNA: TGCGCCAGCAGCTTGGGGGAGCGGGGGGAACAAGAGACCCAGTACTTC. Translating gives CASSLGERGEQETQYF.

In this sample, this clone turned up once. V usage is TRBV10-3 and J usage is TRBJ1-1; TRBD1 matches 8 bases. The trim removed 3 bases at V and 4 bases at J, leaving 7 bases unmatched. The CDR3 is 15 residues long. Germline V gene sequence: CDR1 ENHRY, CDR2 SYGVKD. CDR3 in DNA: TGTGCCATCAGTGATTGGGCAGGGGGCCCCACTGAAGCTTTCTTT. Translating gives CAISDWAGGPTEAFF.

CDR3 sequence (DNA): TGCGCCAGCAGCCGCGTGGGGGACAGACTTAGCTACGAGCAGTACTTC. This encodes CASSRVGDRLSYEQYF. This chain uses TRBV4-3 with TRBJ2-7; 7 bases map to TRBD1. The CDR3 is 16 residues long. Unmatched junction bases numbered 12, after V lost 4 bases and J lost 3 bases. The germline CDR1 and CDR2 sequences are LGHNA and YSLEER.

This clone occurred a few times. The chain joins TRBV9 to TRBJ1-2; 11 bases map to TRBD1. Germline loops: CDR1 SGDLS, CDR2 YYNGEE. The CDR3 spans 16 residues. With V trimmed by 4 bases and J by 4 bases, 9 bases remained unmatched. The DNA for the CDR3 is TGTGCCAGCAGCTCCCAGAGGACAGGGGGCAGCTATGGCTACACCTTC. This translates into CASSSQRTGGSYGYTF.

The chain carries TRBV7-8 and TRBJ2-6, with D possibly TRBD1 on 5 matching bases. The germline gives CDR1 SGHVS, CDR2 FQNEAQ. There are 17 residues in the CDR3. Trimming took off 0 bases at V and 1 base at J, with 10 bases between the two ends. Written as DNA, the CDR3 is TGTGCCAGCAGCTTAGCCTCAAGGGGATCTGGGGCCAACGTCCTGACTTTC. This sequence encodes CASSLASRGSGANVLTF.

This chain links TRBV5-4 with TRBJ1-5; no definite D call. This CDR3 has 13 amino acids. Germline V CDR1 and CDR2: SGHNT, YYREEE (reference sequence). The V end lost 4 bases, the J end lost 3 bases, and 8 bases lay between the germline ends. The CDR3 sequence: CASSPSVNQPQHF. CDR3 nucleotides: TGTGCCAGCAGCCCAAGCGTCAATCAGCCCCAGCATTTT.

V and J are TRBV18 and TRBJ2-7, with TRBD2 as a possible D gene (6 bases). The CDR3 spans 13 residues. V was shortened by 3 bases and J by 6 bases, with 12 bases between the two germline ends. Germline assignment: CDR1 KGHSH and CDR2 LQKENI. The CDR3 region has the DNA TGTGCCAGCTCACCCCCTAACGGGGGCGAGCAGTACTTC. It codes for CASSPPNGGEQYF.

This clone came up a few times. CDR3 sequence (DNA): TGCAGCGTCTTACAGGTCACGAACTATGGCTACACCTTC. Protein sequence: CSVLQVTNYGYTF. The V and J genes are TRBV29-1 and TRBJ1-2; tentatively, D is TRBD1 (5 bases). The CDR3 contains 13 residues. V lost 6 bases, J lost 2 bases, and 13 bases lay in between. Germline V gives CDR1 SQVTM, CDR2 ANQGSEA.

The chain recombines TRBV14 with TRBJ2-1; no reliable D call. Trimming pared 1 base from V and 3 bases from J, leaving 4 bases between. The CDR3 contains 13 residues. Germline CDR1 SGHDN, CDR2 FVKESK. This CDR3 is CASSQAVYNEQFF. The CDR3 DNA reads TGTGCCAGCAGCCAAGCGGTCTACAATGAGCAGTTCTTC.

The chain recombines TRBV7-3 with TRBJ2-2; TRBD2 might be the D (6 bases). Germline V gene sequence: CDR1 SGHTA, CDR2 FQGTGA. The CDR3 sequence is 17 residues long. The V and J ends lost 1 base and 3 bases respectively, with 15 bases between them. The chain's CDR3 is CASSLKGRVADTGELFF. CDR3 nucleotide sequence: TGTGCCAGCAGCTTAAAGGGCAGGGTAGCGGACACCGGGGAGCTGTTTTTT. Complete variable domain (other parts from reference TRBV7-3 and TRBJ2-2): GAGVSQTPSNKVTEKGKYVELRCDPISGHTALYWYRQSLGQGPEFLIYFQGTGAADDSGLPNDRFFAVRPEGSVSTLKIQRTERGDSAVYLCASSLKGRVADTGELFFGEGSRLTVL.

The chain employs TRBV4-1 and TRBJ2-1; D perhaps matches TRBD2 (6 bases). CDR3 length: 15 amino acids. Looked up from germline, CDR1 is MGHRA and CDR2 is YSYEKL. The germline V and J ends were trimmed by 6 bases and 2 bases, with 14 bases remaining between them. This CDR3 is CASSEEGRAYNEQFF. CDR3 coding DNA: TGCGCCAGCAGTGAGGAGGGGAGAGCCTACAATGAGCAGTTCTTC.

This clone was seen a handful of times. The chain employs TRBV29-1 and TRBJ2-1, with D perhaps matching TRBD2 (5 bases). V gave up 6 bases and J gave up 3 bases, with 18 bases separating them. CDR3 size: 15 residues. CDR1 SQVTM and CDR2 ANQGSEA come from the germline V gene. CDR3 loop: CSVYIPGLVYNEQFF. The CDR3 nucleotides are TGCAGCGTCTACATACCCGGACTGGTCTACAATGAGCAGTTCTTC.

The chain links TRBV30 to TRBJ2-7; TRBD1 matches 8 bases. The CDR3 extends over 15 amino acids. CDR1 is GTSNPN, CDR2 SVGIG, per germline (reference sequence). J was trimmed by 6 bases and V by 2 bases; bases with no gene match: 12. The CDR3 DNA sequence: TGTGCCTGGAGTCTAGGACCCGGACAGGGAGGCGAGCAGTACTTC. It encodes CAWSLGPGQGGEQYF.

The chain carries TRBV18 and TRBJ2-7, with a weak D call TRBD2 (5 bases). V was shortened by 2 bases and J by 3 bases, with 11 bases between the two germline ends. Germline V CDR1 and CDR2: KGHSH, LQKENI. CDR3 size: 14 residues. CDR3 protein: CASSPGRGDYEQYF. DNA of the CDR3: TGTGCCAGCTCACCAGGTCGGGGTGACTACGAGCAGTACTTC.

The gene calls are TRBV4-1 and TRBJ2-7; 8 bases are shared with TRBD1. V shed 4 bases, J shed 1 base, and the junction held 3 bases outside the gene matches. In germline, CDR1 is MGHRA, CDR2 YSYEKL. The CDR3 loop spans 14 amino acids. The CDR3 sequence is CASSLGQGSYEQYF. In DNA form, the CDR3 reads TGCGCCAGCAGCCTTGGACAGGGTTCCTACGAGCAGTACTTC.